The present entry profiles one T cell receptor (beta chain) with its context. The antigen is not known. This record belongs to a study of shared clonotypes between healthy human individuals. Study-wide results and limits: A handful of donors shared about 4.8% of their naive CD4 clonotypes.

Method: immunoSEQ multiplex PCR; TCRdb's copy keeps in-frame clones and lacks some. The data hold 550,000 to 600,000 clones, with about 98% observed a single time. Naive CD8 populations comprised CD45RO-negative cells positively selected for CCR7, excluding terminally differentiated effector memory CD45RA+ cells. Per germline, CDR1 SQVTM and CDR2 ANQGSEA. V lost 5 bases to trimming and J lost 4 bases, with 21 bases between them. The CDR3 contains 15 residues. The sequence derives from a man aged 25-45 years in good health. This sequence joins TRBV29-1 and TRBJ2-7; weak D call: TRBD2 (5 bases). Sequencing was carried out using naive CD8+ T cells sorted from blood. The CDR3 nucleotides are TGCAGCGTTCTGGCTTCGGGGTACCCCACATACGAGCAGTACTTC. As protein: CSVLASGYPTYEQYF.